The rows below give T cell receptor beta chains drawn from one sample of a study of blood T cell repertoires in COVID-19. Only in-frame clones appear in the TCRdb table, and some are missing; sequencing was by immunoSEQ multiplex PCR. The table includes around 380,000 clones, approximately 80% detected once. The sample consisted of peripheral blood. Every receptor here comes from a human donor with acute or convalescent COVID-19. The donor label of this sample is uncertain. The CDR3 runs from the conserved cysteine through the conserved F or W. A D gene is named only where the DNA matches it firmly. The size entry is marked missing in some rows and otherwise reads once, few, many or a size class.

v_call: TRBV6-5
j_call: TRBJ2-3
d_call: .
clone_size: .
cdr3_aa: CAITSPPDTQYF
cdr3_nt: TGTGCCATCACATCGCCGCCAGATACGCAGTATTTT

v_call: TRBV27
j_call: TRBJ1-1
d_call: TRBD1
clone_size: .
cdr3_aa: CASSLGTVGFRTEAFF
cdr3_nt: TGTGCCAGCAGTTTGGGGACAGTAGGTTTCAGGACTGAAGCTTTCTTT

v_call: TRBV5-4
j_call: TRBJ2-3
d_call: .
clone_size: few
cdr3_aa: CASSDPTSFRTDTQYF
cdr3_nt: TGTGCCAGCAGCGACCCGACTAGTTTTCGCACAGATACGCAGTATTTT

v_call: TRBV7-9
j_call: TRBJ1-2
d_call: TRBD1
clone_size: .
cdr3_aa: CASSPDRSGGYTF
cdr3_nt: TGTGCCAGCAGCCCGGACAGGTCGGGTGGCTACACCTTC

v_call: TRBV6-6
j_call: TRBJ2-2
d_call: .
clone_size: .
cdr3_aa: CASRTETGNGELFF
cdr3_nt: TGTGCCAGCAGAACGGAGACCGGAAACGGGGAGCTGTTTTTT

v_call: TRBV5-1
j_call: TRBJ1-2
d_call: .
clone_size: once
cdr3_aa: CASSSIDQTGGYTF
cdr3_nt: TGCGCCAGCAGCTCAATTGATCAAACAGGGGGCTACACCTTC

v_call: TRBV27
j_call: TRBJ2-3
d_call: .
clone_size: .
cdr3_aa: CASSSGVVSTDTQYF
cdr3_nt: TGTGCCAGCAGTTCAGGGGTAGTTTCGACAGATACGCAGTATTTT

v_call: TRBV4-2
j_call: TRBJ2-1
d_call: TRBD2
clone_size: .
cdr3_aa: CASSPLGGGTSEELGNEQFF
cdr3_nt: TGTGCCAGCAGCCCATTAGGGGGCGGGACTAGCGAAGAATTGGGCAATGAGCAGTTCTTC

v_call: TRBV2
j_call: TRBJ1-2
d_call: .
clone_size: .
cdr3_aa: CASILRELSYGYTF
cdr3_nt: TGTGCCAGCATCCTAAGAGAGCTCTCCTATGGCTACACCTTC

v_call: TRBV28
j_call: TRBJ1-5
d_call: TRBD1
clone_size: .
cdr3_aa: CASSSRTGVGKGGNQPQHF
cdr3_nt: TGTGCCAGCAGCTCTCGGACAGGGGTGGGGAAGGGTGGCAATCAGCCCCAGCATTTT

v_call: TRBV4-1
j_call: TRBJ1-4
d_call: .
clone_size: .
cdr3_aa: CASSQLGGNEKLFF
cdr3_nt: TGCGCCAGCAGCCAACTCGGAGGGAATGAAAAACTGTTTTTT

v_call: TRBV7-9
j_call: TRBJ1-5
d_call: .
clone_size: few
cdr3_aa: CASSTTRGGQPQHF
cdr3_nt: TGTGCCAGCAGCACGACCAGGGGAGGGCAGCCCCAGCATTTT

v_call: TRBV27
j_call: TRBJ1-6
d_call: TRBD1
clone_size: .
cdr3_aa: CASSPGQRNSPLHF
cdr3_nt: TGTGCCAGCAGTCCGGGACAGCGAAATTCACCCCTCCACTTT

v_call: TRBV18
j_call: TRBJ1-3
d_call: TRBD1
clone_size: .
cdr3_aa: CASSPGTGGNTIYF
cdr3_nt: TGTGCCAGCTCACCAGGGACAGGAGGTAACACCATATATTTT

v_call: TRBV5-3
j_call: TRBJ1-2
d_call: .
clone_size: .
cdr3_aa: CARSHKDIPYGYTF
cdr3_nt: TGTGCCAGAAGCCATAAAGACATCCCCTATGGCTACACCTTC

v_call: TRBV27
j_call: TRBJ1-4
d_call: TRBD1
clone_size: .
cdr3_aa: CASSLGVEEQGRGKLFF
cdr3_nt: TGTGCCAGCAGTTTGGGTGTCGAGGAACAGGGGAGAGGAAAACTGTTTTTT

v_call: TRBV29-1
j_call: TRBJ1-6
d_call: TRBD1
clone_size: .
cdr3_aa: CSAATGPYNSPLHF
cdr3_nt: TGCAGCGCTGCGACAGGGCCCTATAATTCACCCCTCCACTTT

v_call: TRBV5-4
j_call: TRBJ2-5
d_call: .
clone_size: few
cdr3_aa: CASSSPRETQYF
cdr3_nt: TGTGCCAGCAGCTCCCCACGGGAGACCCAGTACTTC

v_call: TRBV6-5
j_call: TRBJ1-2
d_call: TRBD1
clone_size: .
cdr3_aa: CASGRQGPGYTF
cdr3_nt: TGTGCCAGCGGAAGACAGGGGCCCGGCTACACCTTC

v_call: TRBV5-4
j_call: TRBJ2-2
d_call: .
clone_size: .
cdr3_aa: CASSLTTRPSTGELFF
cdr3_nt: TGTGCCAGCAGCTTAACGACTAGACCCAGCACCGGGGAGCTGTTTTTT

v_call: TRBV19
j_call: TRBJ2-5
d_call: .
clone_size: .
cdr3_aa: CASSIDRGSLKTQYF
cdr3_nt: TGTGCCAGTAGTATAGACAGGGGATCTCTGAAGACCCAGTACTTC

v_call: TRBV3-1/TRBV3-2
j_call: TRBJ1-1
d_call: .
clone_size: .
cdr3_aa: CASSHDRPRGTEAFF
cdr3_nt: TGTGCCAGCAGCCACGACAGGCCCCGGGGCACTGAAGCTTTCTTT

v_call: TRBV7-9
j_call: TRBJ1-2
d_call: TRBD1
clone_size: .
cdr3_aa: CASSSTGAYGYTF
cdr3_nt: TGTGCCAGCAGCTCGACAGGGGCCTATGGCTACACCTTC

v_call: TRBV2
j_call: TRBJ2-1
d_call: TRBD1
clone_size: .
cdr3_aa: CASSMGQGRYNEQFF
cdr3_nt: TGTGCCAGCAGTATGGGACAGGGGAGATACAATGAGCAGTTCTTC

v_call: TRBV19
j_call: TRBJ2-5
d_call: .
clone_size: once
cdr3_aa: CASSLQLAETQYF
cdr3_nt: TGTGCCAGTAGTCTCCAGCTAGCGGAGACCCAGTACTTC

v_call: TRBV30
j_call: TRBJ2-1
d_call: TRBD2
clone_size: .
cdr3_aa: CAWRAGTSIDEQFF
cdr3_nt: TGTGCCTGGAGGGCCGGGACTAGCATCGATGAGCAGTTCTTC

v_call: TRBV24-1
j_call: TRBJ2-1
d_call: .
clone_size: .
cdr3_aa: CATGGDSGNEQFF
cdr3_nt: TGTGCCACCGGAGGGGATTCGGGCAATGAGCAGTTCTTC

v_call: TRBV19
j_call: TRBJ1-3
d_call: .
clone_size: .
cdr3_aa: CASSTARALSGNTIYF
cdr3_nt: TGTGCCAGTAGTACCGCGCGGGCCCTCTCTGGAAACACCATATATTTT

v_call: TRBV28
j_call: TRBJ1-2
d_call: .
clone_size: .
cdr3_aa: CASKSSGYGYTF
cdr3_nt: TGTGCCAGCAAGTCCTCAGGGTATGGCTACACCTTC

v_call: TRBV3-1/TRBV3-2
j_call: TRBJ2-7
d_call: TRBD2
clone_size: .
cdr3_aa: CASSRLASYEQYF
cdr3_nt: TGTGCCAGCAGTCGACTAGCTTCCTACGAGCAGTACTTC

v_call: TRBV27
j_call: TRBJ1-4
d_call: TRBD1
clone_size: .
cdr3_aa: CASSSRTGGDQKLFF
cdr3_nt: TGTGCCAGCAGTTCGCGGACAGGGGGCGATCAAAAACTGTTTTTT

v_call: TRBV7-2
j_call: TRBJ2-3
d_call: TRBD2
clone_size: .
cdr3_aa: CASSFRTSARTDTQYF
cdr3_nt: TGTGCCAGCAGCTTCAGGACTAGCGCTCGCACAGATACGCAGTATTTT

v_call: TRBV12-3/TRBV12-4
j_call: TRBJ1-2
d_call: .
clone_size: .
cdr3_aa: CASMPHNYGYTF
cdr3_nt: TGTGCCAGCATGCCACATAACTATGGCTACACCTTC

v_call: TRBV19
j_call: TRBJ2-1
d_call: TRBD2
clone_size: .
cdr3_aa: CASTTQRGLANEQFF
cdr3_nt: TGTGCCAGTACCACCCAACGAGGACTAGCCAATGAGCAGTTCTTC

v_call: TRBV6-2/TRBV6-3
j_call: TRBJ2-7
d_call: TRBD2
clone_size: few
cdr3_aa: CASSYQRGGPGEQYF
cdr3_nt: TGTGCCAGCAGTTACCAGCGGGGGGGCCCGGGAGAGCAGTACTTC

v_call: TRBV7-8
j_call: TRBJ1-1
d_call: TRBD1
clone_size: few
cdr3_aa: CASSDRPGGSFEAFF
cdr3_nt: TGTGCCAGCAGCGACCGCCCAGGGGGATCATTCGAAGCTTTCTTT

v_call: TRBV12-3/TRBV12-4
j_call: TRBJ2-3
d_call: .
clone_size: .
cdr3_aa: CASSRTATDTQYF
cdr3_nt: TGTGCCAGCAGTCGGACAGCCACAGATACGCAGTATTTT

v_call: TRBV9
j_call: TRBJ1-1
d_call: TRBD1
clone_size: .
cdr3_aa: CASSVGDSNTEAFF
cdr3_nt: TGTGCCAGCAGCGTAGGGGACAGTAACACTGAAGCTTTCTTT

v_call: TRBV6-5
j_call: TRBJ2-1
d_call: .
clone_size: .
cdr3_aa: CASSRGVRRSNEQFF
cdr3_nt: TGTGCCAGCAGTCGAGGAGTGAGACGGTCCAATGAGCAGTTCTTC